This T cell receptor (beta chain) stems from a study of CD8+ T cells in alopecia areata. Whole-study results and caveats: TCR sharing across patients was less clear than in mice, possibly HLA-related.

Comments on this clone: The antigen is undetermined.

Following extraction, RNA underwent reverse transcription to cDNA, which served as the sequencing template. Generated by immunoSEQ multiplex PCR, the TCRdb table keeps only in-frame clones and is missing some. Seen here are 65,000 to 95,000 clones, about 51% observed once, and the top ten hold 5.7%. Alopecia areata patients had lesional scalp punch biopsies and peripheral blood taken from them. Cell sorting was applied to PBMCs, and CD4+ and CD8+ T cells were collected. Sequenced material: NKG2D-high CD8+ T cells sorted from blood. The source of this sequence is a human donor with alopecia areata.

The CDR3 reads CASSNPGQSANEKLFF. CDR3 sequence (DNA): TGTGCCAGCAGCAACCCGGGACAGTCGGCTAATGAAAAACTGTTTTTT. This chain joins TRBV11-2 and TRBJ1-4, with 7 bases fitting TRBD1. With V trimmed by 5 bases and J by 3 bases, 9 bases remained unmatched. This CDR3 comprises 16 residues. Germline V gene sequence: CDR1 SGHAT, CDR2 FQNNGV. Combining the CDR3 with reference TRBV11-2 and TRBJ1-4 gives the whole variable domain EAGVAQSPRYKIIEKRQSVAFWCNPISGHATLYWYQQILGQGPKLLIQFQNNGVVDDSQLPKDRFSAERLKGVDSTLKIQPAKLEDSAVYLCASSNPGQSANEKLFFGSGTQLSVL.